A single T cell receptor (beta chain) is shown here with its context. The antigen it binds to is not known. Base qualities are not provided; no much larger clone lies one nucleotide away. This entry is derived from a study of T cells in Graves' hyperthyroidism and ophthalmopathy (dated by TCRdb to the late 2010s). Describing the broader study: Peripheral blood samples were taken at initial diagnosis, before any treatment was given. Thyroid tissue and blood T-cell repertoires from roughly 6 Graves' hyperthyroidism patients were also compared in the study. Once sampling was done, hyperthyroidism patients were given methimazole at a starting dose of 30 mg daily, whereas ophthalmopathy patients were given high-dose intravenous methylprednisolone. To identify TCR V-J signatures that set the groups apart, the researchers used a discovery cohort of approximately 98 patients, made up of 43 with Graves' ophthalmopathy and about 60 with stable Graves' hyperthyroidism. The 90 to 100 discovery patients were randomly divided into training and test sets at a 7:3 ratio. An independent validation cohort of around 20 hyperthyroidism patients and approximately 15 patients who later progressed to ophthalmopathy tested prospective prediction of ophthalmopathy. The paper describes TCR Vbeta CDR3 sequencing of 135 peripheral blood samples, made up of approximately 40 ophthalmopathy patients, 70 to 75 hyperthyroidism patients and about 17 progressor patients. General findings and caveats noted by the study authors: Ophthalmopathy was separated from stable hyperthyroidism by a 13 V-J signature model, with 87.88% sensitivity and roughly 81% specificity obtained in cross-validation and 80%/75% obtained in testing. No statistical method was used to fix the sample size in advance, and group allocation was not hidden from the investigators. In validation, the model predicted progression to ophthalmopathy with about 71% sensitivity and around 72% specificity, a median of 6.5 months before onset. Most expanded thyroid clonotypes (frequency above 0.001) were also detected in blood, suggesting blood repertoires may reflect thyroid immune responses.

V is clipped by 1 base and J by 3 bases, and the sequence between their germline boundaries is 6 bases long. CDR1 and CDR2 are read off the germline V gene as SGHRS and YFSETQ. Counted from cysteine to phenylalanine, this CDR3 has 13 amino acids. Only the CDR3 region is kept as DNA, spanning 39 bases read in frame from base 1. The TCR beta CDR3 regions were amplified from the RNA transcripts. A first-round RT-PCR of the TCR CDR3 used the HTBI primer set with the Qiagen OneStep RT-PCR kit. A second multiplex PCR round built the libraries, followed by size selection and purification. Paired-end sequencing of the libraries was performed with 100 bp reads on an Illumina HiSeq2000. Processing in the source paper ran as follows. SOAPnuke was used to process the raw data, removing reads that contained adapters or uncalled bases, had a mean Phred below 15, or lacked an exact match to the constant primer or identifier. High-quality paired reads were merged using COPE v1.2.5, and each unique nucleotide sequence was defined as a clonotype. MiTCR v1.1 was used to align clonotypes to the IMGT TRBV, TRBD and TRBJ reference segments. Only V-J combinations with frequency above 0.0001, covering about 99% of repertoires, were analysed. The TCS score was defined as the ratio of F50 (clonal expansion) to E x V (chaos), calculated using BLOSUM62-based TCRdist between CDR3 peptides within each V-J. Welch's t-statistics and random forest reduced fewer than 600 V-J features to under 15, which were used in a naive Bayes classifier (R e1071). TCRdb applied fastp at Q25 and MiXCR to the public reads, then kept only in-frame beta chains. Each CDR3 protein gets just one entry, which takes the most common genes and DNA from the rows behind it. These V and J calls are TCRdb output, not the study's own analysis. The sample includes 300,000 to 500,000 distinct CDR3 sequences, with 14% to 15% observed a single time. In total, the top ten clones hold over 25% of the sample.

Graves' hyperthyroidism was defined as stable when no progression to ophthalmopathy occurred over 18 months of follow-up. Hyperthyroidism patients were newly diagnosed, with disease duration under 2 months, and aged 18 to 65 years. Patients with uncontrolled infections, other autoimmune diseases, pregnancy or lactation were excluded. Diagnoses were based on clinical symptoms, serum thyroxine and TRAb, thyroid ultrasound and orbital computed tomography. Ficoll-Paque density gradient centrifugation was used to isolate PBMCs from around 10 ml of fresh peripheral blood. Total RNA was extracted using Trizol reagent, and RNA quality was assessed on an Agilent 2100 Bioanalyzer.

This sequence uses TRBV5-1 and TRBJ2-3, with the D segment identity uncertain. Material for sequencing was blood. The receptor was isolated from a woman under 40 with Graves' hyperthyroidism. The DNA is TGCGCCAGCAGCTTGATGGGGACAGATACGCAGTATTTT. It translates to CASSLMGTDTQYF.